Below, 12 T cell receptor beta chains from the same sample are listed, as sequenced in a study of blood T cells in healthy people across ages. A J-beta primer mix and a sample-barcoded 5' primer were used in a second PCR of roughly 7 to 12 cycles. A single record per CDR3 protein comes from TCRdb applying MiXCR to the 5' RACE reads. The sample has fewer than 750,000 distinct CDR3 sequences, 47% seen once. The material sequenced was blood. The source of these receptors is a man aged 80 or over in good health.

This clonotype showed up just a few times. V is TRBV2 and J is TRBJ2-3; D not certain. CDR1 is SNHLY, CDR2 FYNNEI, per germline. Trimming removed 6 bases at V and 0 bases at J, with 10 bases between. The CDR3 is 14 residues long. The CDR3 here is CASRRAPSTDTQYF. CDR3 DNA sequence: TGTGCCAGCAGAAGGGCTCCTAGCACAGATACGCAGTATTTT.

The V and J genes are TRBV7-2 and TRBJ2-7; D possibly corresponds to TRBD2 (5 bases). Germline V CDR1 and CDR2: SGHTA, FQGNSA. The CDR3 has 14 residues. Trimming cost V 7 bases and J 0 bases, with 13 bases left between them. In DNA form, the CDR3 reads TGTGCCAGCAAGAAGTGGGAGAGCTCCTACGAGCAGTACTTC. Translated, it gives CASKKWESSYEQYF. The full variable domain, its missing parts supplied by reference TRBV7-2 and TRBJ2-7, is GAGVSQSPSNKVTEKGKDVELRCDPISGHTALYWYRQSLGQGLEFLIYFQGNSAPDKSGLPSDRFSAERTGGSVSTLTIQRTQQEDSAVYLCASKKWESSYEQYFGPGTRLTVT.

In DNA form, the CDR3 reads TGTGCCACCAGCAGACGGACTAGCGGGGGGGATGAGCAGTTCTTC. It translates to CATSRRTSGGDEQFF. The V gene is TRBV15, the J gene TRBJ2-1; TRBD2 matches at 15 bases. Trimming removed 2 bases from V and 8 bases from J; junction bases left unmatched: 1. The CDR3 covers 15 residues. Germline V gives CDR1 LNHNV, CDR2 YYDKDF (reference sequence).

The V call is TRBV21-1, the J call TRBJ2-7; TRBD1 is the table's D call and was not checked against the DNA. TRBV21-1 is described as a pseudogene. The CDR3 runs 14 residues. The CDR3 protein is CASIRGQPSYEQYF. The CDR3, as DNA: TGTGCCAGCATTCGGGGACAGCCCTCCTACGAGCAGTACTTC.

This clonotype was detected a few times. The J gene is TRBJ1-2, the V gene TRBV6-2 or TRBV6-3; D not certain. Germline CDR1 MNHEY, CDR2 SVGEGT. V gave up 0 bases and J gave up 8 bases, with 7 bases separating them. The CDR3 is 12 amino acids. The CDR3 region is CASSYSPLGYTF. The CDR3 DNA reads TGTGCCAGCAGTTACTCGCCCTTGGGCTACACCTTC.

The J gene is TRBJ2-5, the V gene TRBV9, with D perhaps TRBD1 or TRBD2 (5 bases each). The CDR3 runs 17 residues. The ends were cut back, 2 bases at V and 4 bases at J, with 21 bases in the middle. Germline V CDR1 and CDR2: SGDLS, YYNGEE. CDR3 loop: CASSVDLAGREGETQYF. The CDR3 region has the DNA TGTGCCAGCAGCGTCGACCTGGCAGGGCGAGAGGGAGAGACCCAGTACTTC.

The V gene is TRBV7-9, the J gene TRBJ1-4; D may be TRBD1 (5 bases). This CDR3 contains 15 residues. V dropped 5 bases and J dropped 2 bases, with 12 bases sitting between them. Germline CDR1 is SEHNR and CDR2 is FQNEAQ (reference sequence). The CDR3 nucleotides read TGTGCCAGCAGCAAAAACGGGGGGACTAATGAAAAACTGTTTTTT. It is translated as CASSKNGGTNEKLFF. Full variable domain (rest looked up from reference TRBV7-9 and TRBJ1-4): DTGVSQNPRHKITKRGQNVTFRCDPISEHNRLYWYRQTLGQGPEFLTYFQNEAQLEKSRLLSDRFSAERPKGSFSTLEIQRTEQGDSAMYLCASSKNGGTNEKLFFGSGTQLSVL.

The CDR3: CATSADRGREDTQYF. The CDR3, as DNA: TGTGCCACCAGCGCAGACAGGGGGCGGGAAGATACGCAGTATTTT. J is TRBJ2-3 and V is TRBV24-1; 10 positions agree with TRBD1. J was trimmed by 5 bases and V by 7 bases; bases with no gene match: 8. Germline loops: CDR1 KGHDR, CDR2 SFDVKD. The CDR3 runs to 15 residues.

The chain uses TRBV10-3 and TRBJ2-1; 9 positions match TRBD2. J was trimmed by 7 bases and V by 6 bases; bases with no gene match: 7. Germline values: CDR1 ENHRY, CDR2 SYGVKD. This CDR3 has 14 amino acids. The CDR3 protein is CAIRESGGTNEQFF. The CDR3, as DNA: TGTGCCATCAGGGAGAGCGGGGGGACGAATGAGCAGTTCTTC.

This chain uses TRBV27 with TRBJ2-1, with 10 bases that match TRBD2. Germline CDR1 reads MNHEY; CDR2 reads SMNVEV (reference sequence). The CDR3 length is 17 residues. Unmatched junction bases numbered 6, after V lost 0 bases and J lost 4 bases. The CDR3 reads CASSLSASGSRYNEQFF. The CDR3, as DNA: TGTGCCAGCAGTTTATCGGCTAGCGGGAGCCGATACAATGAGCAGTTCTTC.

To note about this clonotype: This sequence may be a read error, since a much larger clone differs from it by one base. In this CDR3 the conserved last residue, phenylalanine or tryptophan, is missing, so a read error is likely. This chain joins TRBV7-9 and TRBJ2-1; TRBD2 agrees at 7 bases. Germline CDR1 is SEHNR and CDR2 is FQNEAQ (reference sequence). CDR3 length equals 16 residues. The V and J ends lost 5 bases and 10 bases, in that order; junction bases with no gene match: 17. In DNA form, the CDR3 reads TGTGCCAGCAGCCCAACAGGAGAAAGCGGGATGGGGGAGCAGTTCGTC. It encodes CASSPTGESGMGEQFV.

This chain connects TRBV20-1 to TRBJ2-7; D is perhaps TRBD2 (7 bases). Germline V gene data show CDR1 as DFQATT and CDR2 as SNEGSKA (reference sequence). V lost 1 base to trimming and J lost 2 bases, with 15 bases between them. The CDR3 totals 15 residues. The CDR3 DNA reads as TGCAGTGCTAGAGTGCGGGGGCCCTTCACCTACGAGCAGTACTTC. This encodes CSARVRGPFTYEQYF.